Detailed here is one T cell receptor (beta chain). Its antigen is undetermined. The data originate from a study of radiotherapy plus CTLA-4 blockade in lung cancer. As for the study in general: Across the patients, objective responses occurred in approximately 19%, and disease control in roughly 31%.

Looked up from germline, CDR1 is MDHEN and CDR2 is SYDVKM. V lost 5 bases, J lost 3 bases, and 8 bases stayed unmatched. This CDR3 is built from 15 residues. The table came from immunoSEQ multiplex PCR; TCRdb's copy has only in-frame clones and leaves some out. The sample lists 55,000 to 85,000 clones, 60% to 80% seen once, with about a sixth in the top ten. Study findings and constraints: Response, reportedly, was best predicted by interferon-beta along with early blood T cell clone dynamics. TCR clones originating in tumors grew in number in blood after radiotherapy plus ipilimumab.

People whose metastatic non-small-cell lung cancer was chemo-refractory got focal radiation along with CTLA-4 blockade by ipilimumab. The clonotype was recovered from a human donor with non-small cell lung cancer whose response to radiotherapy plus ipilimumab could not be evaluated. Some clones in this sample may be carry-over from other donors' samples. V gene TRBV28 combines with J gene TRBJ1-2; 8 positions match TRBD1. Sequencing was performed on peripheral blood, taken from a patient treated with radiotherapy plus ipilimumab. The chain's CDR3 is CASSRQGAGYYGYTF. The CDR3 DNA follows: TGTGCCAGCAGTCGTCAGGGGGCGGGATACTATGGCTACACCTTC.